One and the same sample provided the 29 T cell receptor beta chains below, sequenced in a study of T cell repertoires in cytomegalovirus infection. TCRdb called the reads again in MiXCR, with one record for every CDR3 protein. The top ten hold about 60% of the sample, which has 65,000 to 85,000 distinct CDR3 sequences, under 30% seen once. Their antigens are not known. This specimen consisted of CD8+ T cells from cultured PBMCs, obtained from culture after CMV antigen stimulation. These receptors were collected from a human donor in good health (CMV status not recorded). Some clones in this sample may be carry-over from other donors' samples.

At least ten counts were recorded for this clonotype. V and J are TRBV7-3 and TRBJ2-7; D is unclear. V gave up 5 bases and J gave up 4 bases, with 12 bases separating them. Germline-derived CDR1 and CDR2 are SGHTA and FQGTGA. The CDR3 length is 13 residues. CDR3 in DNA: TGTGCCAGCAGCCCCGCAGGCGGATACGAGCAGTACTTC. It codes for CASSPAGGYEQYF.

This chain uses TRBV9 with TRBJ2-5; D is undetermined. Germline CDR1 and CDR2: SGDLS and YYNGEE. With 0 bases removed from V and 1 base from J, the gap between germline ends came to 10 bases. The CDR3 spans 15 residues. CDR3 DNA: TGTGCCAGCAGCGTAGCTTCGGGTTCCCAAGAGACCCAGTACTTC. Translated, it gives CASSVASGSQETQYF.

The chain has TRBV14 and TRBJ2-7, with 13 bases aligning to TRBD2. CDR1 is SGHDN and CDR2 is FVKESK in the germline V gene. Unmatched junction bases numbered 7, after V lost 4 bases and J lost 4 bases. The CDR3 has 16 residues. CDR3 loop: CASSPMVGLAGYEQYF. In DNA, the CDR3 is TGTGCCAGCAGCCCTATGGTGGGACTAGCGGGATACGAGCAGTACTTC.

V gene TRBV7-2 combines with J gene TRBJ1-2, with D perhaps matching TRBD1 (5 bases). The CDR3 totals 18 residues. Trimming took off 5 bases at V and 4 bases at J, with 26 bases between the two ends. The germline gives CDR1 SGHTA, CDR2 FQGNSA. The CDR3 DNA is TGTGCCAGCAGCGTGGGTATCGTATCCAGGGTAGGGAGCTATGGCTACACCTTC. Translation: CASSVGIVSRVGSYGYTF.

As regards this clonotype: A much larger clone lies a single base off, so this may be a read error. The rearrangement links TRBV6-8 to TRBJ2-1; D is possibly TRBD2 (7 bases). The ends were cut back, 8 bases at V and 8 bases at J, with 13 bases in the middle. The germline V gene has CDR1 MNHGY and CDR2 SAAAGT. This CDR3 comprises 12 residues. This chain's CDR3 is CASGGARDEQFF. CDR3 coding DNA: TGTGCCAGCGGGGGGGCCAGGGATGAGCAGTTCTTC.

The rearrangement joins TRBV15 to TRBJ2-1, with TRBD1 identical over 8 bases. Germline trimming cut 0 bases from V and 2 bases from J; bases unmatched to any gene: 3. Germline CDR1 is LNHNV and CDR2 is YYDKDF (reference sequence). This CDR3 contains 16 residues. The CDR3 coding sequence is TGTGCCACCAGCAGAGAGACAGGGGAAGCCTACAATGAGCAGTTCTTC. Encoded protein: CATSRETGEAYNEQFF.

This clonotype was detected a few times. Here the CDR3 reads CASSGRPSNTGELFF. The CDR3 bases are TGTGCCAGCAGTGGGAGACCTTCCAACACCGGGGAGCTGTTTTTT. The J gene is TRBJ2-2, the V gene TRBV3-1; TRBD2 might be the D (5 bases). Trimming pared 6 bases from V and 2 bases from J, leaving 13 bases between. The CDR3 consists of 15 residues. Per the germline V gene, CDR1 is LGHDT and CDR2 is YNNKEL (reference sequence).

This clonotype was recorded at least ten times. V and J are TRBV7-2 and TRBJ2-7; 7 nucleotides match TRBD2. Germline trimming cut 1 base from V and 4 bases from J; bases unmatched to any gene: 7. CDR1 is SGHTA, CDR2 FQGNSA, per germline. The CDR3 covers 15 residues. DNA for the CDR3: TGTGCCAGCAGCTTAGGGTGGACTAGGGGTTACGAGCAGTACTTC. As protein: CASSLGWTRGYEQYF.

The J gene is TRBJ1-6, the V gene TRBV12-3 or TRBV12-4, with unresolved D. The CDR3 has 14 residues. Trimming left V 3 bases short and J 5 bases short, with 8 bases between. Here the CDR3 reads CASSFQQNNSPLHF. CDR3 DNA: TGTGCCAGCAGTTTCCAACAGAATAATTCACCCCTCCACTTT.

This clonotype was counted between two and nine times. The chain is built from TRBV13 and TRBJ1-5; TRBD1 agrees at 8 bases. Trimming at V came to 5 bases and at J to 4 bases, leaving 10 bases not matched to a gene. CDR3 length: 16 amino acids. The V gene's germline CDR1 is PRHDT and CDR2 FYEKMQ (reference sequence). The CDR3 protein is CASSRYGTGSNQPQHF. For the CDR3, the DNA is TGTGCCAGCAGCCGTTACGGGACAGGTTCAAATCAGCCCCAGCATTTT.

A note on this clonotype: The junction does not match germline at one end; this may be a read error. J is TRBJ1-3 and V is TRBV6-6; D remains unclear. CDR1 MNHNY and CDR2 SVGAGI come from the germline V gene (reference sequence). This CDR3 has 14 residues. In nucleotides, the CDR3 is TGTGCCAGCATTACCTCCGAGAGTGGAAGCACCATATATTTT. This gives the protein CASITSESGSTIYF.

There are a few counts of this clonotype. The chain couples TRBV5-4 to TRBJ2-5; no reliable D call. V lost 0 bases and J 1 base, leaving 16 bases between the germline ends. Germline lookup yields CDR1 SGHNT and CDR2 YYREEE (reference sequence). This CDR3 is built from 17 residues. CDR3 residues: CASSLADVGPPQETQYF. CDR3 nucleotide sequence: TGTGCCAGCAGCTTGGCAGACGTAGGTCCCCCCCAAGAGACCCAGTACTTC.

This clonotype was counted ten times or more. V and J are TRBV29-1 and TRBJ1-1; D possibly corresponds to TRBD1 (6 bases). Germline-derived CDR1 and CDR2 are SQVTM and ANQGSEA. The germline V and J ends were trimmed by 6 bases and 4 bases, with 18 bases remaining between them. There are 14 residues in the CDR3. The CDR3 nucleotides read TGCAGCGTCCAACCCAGGGGAGGCCGCACTGAAGCTTTCTTT. It codes for CSVQPRGGRTEAFF.

CDR3 nucleotide sequence: TGTGCCAGCAGCTTAAGAGGCCAGGGGATTGGCGAAGCTTTCTTT. It codes for CASSLRGQGIGEAFF. V usage is TRBV7-3 and J usage is TRBJ1-1; tentatively, D is TRBD1 (6 bases). The CDR3 extends over 15 amino acids. Germline-derived CDR1 and CDR2 are SGHTA and FQGTGA. Trimming stripped 1 base from V and 8 bases from J, with 17 bases between.

This clonotype was seen at least ten times. The gene calls are TRBV12-3 or TRBV12-4 and TRBJ1-3; 9 nucleotides match TRBD1. The CDR3 sequence is 13 residues long. V was pared by 11 bases and J by 4 bases, with 6 bases of the junction left unmatched. The CDR3 nucleotides are TGTGCCTTCCGGGACAGGGCCGGAAACACCATATATTTT. Its translation: CAFRDRAGNTIYF.

This sequence joins TRBV7-9 and TRBJ2-1; 7 nucleotides match TRBD2. Germline-derived CDR1 and CDR2 are SEHNR and FQNEAQ (reference sequence). The length of the CDR3 is 16 residues. Unmatched junction bases numbered 7, after V lost 5 bases and J lost 0 bases. In DNA, the CDR3 is TGTGCCAGCAGCCCCCGGGGAGGGTTCTCCTACAATGAGCAGTTCTTC. Its translation: CASSPRGGFSYNEQFF. The entire variable domain, with the rest obtained from reference TRBV7-9 and TRBJ2-1, is as follows: DTGVSQNPRHKITKRGQNVTFRCDPISEHNRLYWYRQTLGQGPEFLTYFQNEAQLEKSRLLSDRFSAERPKGSFSTLEIQRTEQGDSAMYLCASSPRGGFSYNEQFFGPGTRLTVL.

There are a few counts of this clonotype. The CDR3 nucleotides read TGTGCCAGCTCACTGGCGGCCAACAGCCCGAACACCGGGGAGCTGTTTTTT. The encoded protein is CASSLAANSPNTGELFF. The gene calls are TRBV18 and TRBJ2-2; D is unclear. This CDR3 has 17 amino acids. The V end was cut by 4 bases, the J end by 0 bases, with 15 bases between. Germline V gene data show CDR1 as KGHSH and CDR2 as LQKENI.

This rearrangement joins TRBV6-2 or TRBV6-3 to TRBJ1-5, with TRBD1 as a possible D gene (6 bases). The CDR3 is made up of 15 amino acids. The V and J ends lost 7 bases and 5 bases respectively, with 18 bases between them. Germline V gene lookup returns CDR1 MNHEY and CDR2 SVGEGT. CDR3 DNA: TGTGCCAGCAATAACGCCGGACAGAGTTATCAGCCCCAGCATTTT. This encodes CASNNAGQSYQPQHF.

The J gene is TRBJ2-1, the V gene TRBV2; possible D gene TRBD1, 6 bases. There are 15 residues in the CDR3. Trimming left V 4 bases short and J 5 bases short, with 15 bases between. Germline V gene sequence: CDR1 SNHLY, CDR2 FYNNEI. The CDR3 spells CASSAAVGTNNEQFF. The CDR3 coding sequence is TGTGCCAGCAGTGCCGCCGTGGGGACAAACAATGAGCAGTTCTTC.

The rearrangement uses TRBV20-1 and TRBJ2-3, with 8 bases matching TRBD2. Germline CDR1 is DFQATT and CDR2 is SNEGSKA (reference sequence). The length of the CDR3 is 14 residues. Trimming took 5 bases from V and 4 from J; bases not matched to a gene: 8. CDR3 bases: TGCAGTGCTCGACGGGGGGGCGGGGCAGATACGCAGTATTTT. This gives the protein CSARRGGGADTQYF.

This chain links TRBV6-2 or TRBV6-3 with TRBJ1-1; D remains ambiguous. CDR1 and CDR2 (germline): MNHEY, SVGEGT. The CDR3 is 12 residues long. The V and J ends lost 2 bases and 4 bases respectively, with 5 bases between them. This CDR3 is CASSYGSTEAFF. For the CDR3, the DNA is TGTGCCAGCAGTTACGGGTCCACTGAAGCTTTCTTT.

This clonotype was picked up many times. J is TRBJ2-3 and V is TRBV6-1, with D hard to call. Trimming pared 5 bases from V and 1 base from J, leaving 7 bases between. The CDR3 length is 13 residues. Germline lookup yields CDR1 MNHNS and CDR2 SASEGT. CDR3 protein: CASSSRGTDTQYF. CDR3 coding DNA: TGTGCCAGCAGTTCTAGGGGCACAGATACGCAGTATTTT.

The gene calls are TRBV15 and TRBJ2-5, with 7 bases lining up with TRBD2. The CDR3 spans 16 residues. The germline V gene has CDR1 LNHNV and CDR2 YYDKDF (reference sequence). Trimming at V came to 0 bases and at J to 3 bases, leaving 7 bases not matched to a gene. The CDR3 sequence is CATSRDVSAGEETQYF. CDR3 DNA: TGTGCCACCAGCAGAGATGTATCCGCGGGAGAAGAGACCCAGTACTTC.

At least ten counts were recorded for this clonotype. This chain joins TRBV5-6 and TRBJ1-1, with D uncertain. The germline V and J ends were trimmed by 4 bases and 14 bases, with 24 bases remaining between them. CDR1 is SGHDT and CDR2 is YYEEEE in the germline V gene. There are 14 residues in the CDR3. DNA of the CDR3: TGTGCCAGCAGCCCCAACCACTCTGGACGGCACCAATTCTTT. It translates to CASSPNHSGRHQFF.

This sequence joins TRBV7-9 and TRBJ1-5; 7 nucleotides line up with TRBD1. V lost 5 bases, J lost 5 bases, and 6 bases stayed unmatched. The CDR3 runs to 14 residues. CDR1 SEHNR and CDR2 FQNEAQ come from the germline V gene (reference sequence). The CDR3 DNA reads as TGTGCCAGCAGCGAGACAGGGCCCCATCAGCCCCAGCATTTT. This gives the protein CASSETGPHQPQHF.

This clonotype was counted between two and nine times. The rearrangement joins TRBV7-9 to TRBJ2-3; 16 nucleotides match TRBD2. Germline CDR1 SEHNR, CDR2 FQNEAQ (reference sequence). V was clipped by 5 bases and J by 5 bases; unmatched bases: 7. The CDR3 extends over 17 amino acids. CDR3 amino acids: CASSRGLAGGPRDTQYF. CDR3 bases: TGTGCCAGCAGCCGGGGACTAGCGGGAGGGCCGCGAGATACGCAGTATTTT.

This clonotype turned up a few times. The chain recombines TRBV4-3 with TRBJ2-7, with 13 bases identical to TRBD2. The junction had 6 bases not matched to a gene; V was cut back by 1 base and J by 0 bases. This CDR3 comprises 18 residues. Germline V lookup: CDR1 LGHNA, CDR2 YSLEER. DNA for the CDR3: TGCGCCAGCAGCCAAGGAGCCAGGACTAGCGGGAGCTCCTACGAGCAGTACTTC. As protein: CASSQGARTSGSSYEQYF.

The chain recombines TRBV27 with TRBJ2-5, with D perhaps matching TRBD1 (5 bases). V shed 4 bases and J shed 4 bases, with 13 bases lying between them. This CDR3 region has 14 residues. The germline CDR1 and CDR2 sequences are MNHEY and SMNVEV (reference sequence). The CDR3 DNA reads TGTGCCAGCAGTTACGGACCAGGGCGAGAGACCCAGTACTTC. Protein: CASSYGPGRETQYF.

Many counts were recorded for this clonotype. This chain uses TRBV7-8 with TRBJ1-2; D call uncertain. The CDR3 totals 13 residues. Germline-derived CDR1 and CDR2 are SGHVS and FQNEAQ. V gave up 6 bases and J gave up 4 bases, with 12 bases separating them. The chain's CDR3 is CASRGQKSYGYTF. Written as DNA, the CDR3 is TGTGCCAGCAGAGGTCAGAAAAGCTATGGCTACACCTTC.